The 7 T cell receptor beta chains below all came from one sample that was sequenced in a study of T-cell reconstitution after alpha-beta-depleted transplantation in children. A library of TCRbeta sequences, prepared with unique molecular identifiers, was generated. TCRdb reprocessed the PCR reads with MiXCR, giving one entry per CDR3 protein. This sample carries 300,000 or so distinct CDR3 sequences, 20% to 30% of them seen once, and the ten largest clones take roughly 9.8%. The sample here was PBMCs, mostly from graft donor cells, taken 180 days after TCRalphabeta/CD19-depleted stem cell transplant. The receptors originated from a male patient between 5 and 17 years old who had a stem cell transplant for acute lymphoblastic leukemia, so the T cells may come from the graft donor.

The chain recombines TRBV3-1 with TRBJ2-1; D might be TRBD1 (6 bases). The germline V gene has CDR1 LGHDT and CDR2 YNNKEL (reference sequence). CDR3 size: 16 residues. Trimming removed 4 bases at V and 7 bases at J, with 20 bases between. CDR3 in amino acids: CASSLPPRTAGNEQFF. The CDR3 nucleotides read TGTGCCAGCAGCCTCCCGCCGAGGACAGCAGGTAATGAGCAGTTCTTC.

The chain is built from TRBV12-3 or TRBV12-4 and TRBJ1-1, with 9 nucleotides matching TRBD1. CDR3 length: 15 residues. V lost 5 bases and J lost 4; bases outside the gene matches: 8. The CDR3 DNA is TGTGCCAGCAGTCCATTACAGGGGGCGCCCACTGAAGCTTTCTTT. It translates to CASSPLQGAPTEAFF.

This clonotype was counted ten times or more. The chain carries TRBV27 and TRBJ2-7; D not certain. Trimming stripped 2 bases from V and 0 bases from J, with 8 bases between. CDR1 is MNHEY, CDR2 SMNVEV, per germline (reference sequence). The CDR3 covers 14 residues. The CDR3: CASSLILSSYEQYF. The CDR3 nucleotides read TGTGCCAGCAGTTTAATTCTGAGCTCCTACGAGCAGTACTTC.

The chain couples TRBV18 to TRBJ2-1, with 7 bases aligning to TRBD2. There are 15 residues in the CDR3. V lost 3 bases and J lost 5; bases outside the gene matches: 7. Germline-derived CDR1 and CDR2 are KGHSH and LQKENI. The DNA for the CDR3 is TGTGCCAGCTCACCCACGACTAGCCGGGACAATGAGCAGTTCTTC. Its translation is CASSPTTSRDNEQFF.

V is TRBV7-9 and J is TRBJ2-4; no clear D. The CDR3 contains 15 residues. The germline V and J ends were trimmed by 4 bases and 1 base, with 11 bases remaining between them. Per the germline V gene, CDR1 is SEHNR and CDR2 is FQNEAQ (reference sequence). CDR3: CASSSVGWAKNIQYF. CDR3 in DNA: TGTGCCAGCAGCTCAGTGGGCTGGGCCAAAAACATTCAGTACTTC.

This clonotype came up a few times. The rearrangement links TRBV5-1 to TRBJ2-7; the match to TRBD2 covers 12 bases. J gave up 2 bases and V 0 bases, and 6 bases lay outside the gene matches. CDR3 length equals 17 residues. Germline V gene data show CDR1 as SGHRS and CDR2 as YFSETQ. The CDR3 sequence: CASSLVAGLAGAYEQYF. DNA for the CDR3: TGCGCCAGCAGCTTGGTAGCGGGACTAGCGGGCGCCTACGAGCAGTACTTC. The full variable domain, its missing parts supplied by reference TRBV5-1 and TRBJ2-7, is KAGVTQTPRYLIKTRGQQVTLSCSPISGHRSVSWYQQTPGQGLQFLFEYFSETQRNKGNFPGRFSGRQFSNSRSEMNVSTLELGDSALYLCASSLVAGLAGAYEQYFGPGTRLTVT.

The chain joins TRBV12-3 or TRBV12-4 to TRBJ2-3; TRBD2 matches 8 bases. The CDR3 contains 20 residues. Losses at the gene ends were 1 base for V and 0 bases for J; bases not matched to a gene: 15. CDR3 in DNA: TGTGCCAGCAGTTTAGACTTGCGGGAGGCCCTGCCCGCTAGCACAGATACGCAGTATTTT. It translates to CASSLDLREALPASTDTQYF.